Following are 10 T cell receptor beta chains from one sample sequenced in a study of response to subunit inactivated influenza vaccine. MiXCR was run by TCRdb on the RT-PCR reads, yielding one entry per CDR3 protein. Of about 700,000 distinct CDR3 sequences in the sample, roughly 13% are singletons; the top ten hold around 6.5%. The sample in question was PBMCs from blood, obtained around 15 days before vaccination. The receptors were gathered from a man aged 45-65 years who received an inactivated influenza vaccine.

The chain couples TRBV7-9 to TRBJ1-2; no clear D gene. Looked up from germline, CDR1 is SEHNR and CDR2 is FQNEAQ (reference sequence). V was cut by 1 base and J by 8 bases, with 14 bases left in between. This CDR3 has 14 residues. The chain's CDR3 is CASSLVDGPSGYTF. CDR3 sequence (DNA): TGTGCCAGCAGCTTAGTCGATGGGCCTTCCGGCTACACCTTC.

This clonotype was found a few times. This CDR3 is CASSPGTGGVEQYF. The CDR3 DNA sequence: TGCGCCAGCAGCCCCGGGACAGGGGGCGTCGAGCAGTACTTC. This chain joins TRBV5-1 and TRBJ2-7; 12 nucleotides agree with TRBD1. This CDR3 contains 14 residues. J was trimmed by 6 bases and V by 4 bases; bases with no gene match: 5. Germline CDR1 and CDR2: SGHRS and YFSETQ.

This clonotype was seen repeatedly, ten times or more. The V call is TRBV6-4, the J call TRBJ2-3; TRBD2 matches 7 bases. Germline CDR1 and CDR2: MRHNA and SNTAGT. The CDR3 consists of 16 residues. J lost 0 bases, V lost 3 bases, and 6 bases had no gene match. DNA of the CDR3: TGTGCCAGCAGTGAGACAGCGGGGCTGAGCACAGATACGCAGTATTTT. This encodes CASSETAGLSTDTQYF.

This clonotype was counted between two and nine times. The chain joins TRBV2 to TRBJ2-3, with D perhaps matching TRBD1 or TRBD2 (5 bases each). CDR1 is SNHLY, CDR2 FYNNEI, per germline. V lost 7 bases to trimming and J lost 2 bases, with 19 bases between them. There are 16 residues in the CDR3. The CDR3 bases are TGTGCCAGCACCACTGACGTGTGGGGGAACACAGATACGCAGTATTTT. Amino acids: CASTTDVWGNTDTQYF.

This clonotype was seen many times. The rearrangement joins TRBV7-9 to TRBJ2-3; D possibly corresponds to TRBD1 (6 bases). The germline CDR1 and CDR2 sequences are SEHNR and FQNEAQ (reference sequence). The CDR3 totals 12 residues. The CDR3 nucleotides read TGTGCTGGGGGCGGGAGCACAGATACGCAGTATTTT. Translating gives CAGGGSTDTQYF.

The chain couples TRBV12-3 or TRBV12-4 to TRBJ2-3; D is undetermined. This CDR3 region has 13 residues. The ends were cut back, 6 bases at V and 8 bases at J, with 15 bases in the middle. Here the CDR3 reads CASSPPVFGTQYF. The CDR3, as DNA: TGTGCCAGCAGCCCCCCAGTGTTTGGTACGCAGTATTTT.

This clonotype was counted a few times. The chain joins TRBV10-3 to TRBJ1-6; TRBD1 agrees at 7 bases. The CDR3 length is 15 residues. Germline CDR1 reads ENHRY; CDR2 reads SYGVKD. The trim removed 6 bases at V and 4 bases at J, leaving 6 bases unmatched. This CDR3 reads CAISPGQEYNSPLHF. CDR3 DNA: TGTGCCATCAGCCCAGGACAGGAGTATAATTCACCCCTCCACTTT.

In this sample, this clonotype turned up a few times. The V call is TRBV11-2, the J call TRBJ1-1, with D possibly TRBD1 on 5 matching bases. Trimming stripped 8 bases from V and 3 bases from J, with 13 bases between. The CDR3 spans 13 residues. Germline-derived CDR1 and CDR2 are SGHAT and FQNNGV. The CDR3 bases are TGTGCCAGCTCAATGGGGGGGGACACTGAAGCTTTCTTT. As protein: CASSMGGDTEAFF.

This clonotype was observed many times. The chain recombines TRBV20-1 with TRBJ2-3; no clear D gene. CDR1 and CDR2 from the germline V gene are DFQATT and SNEGSKA (reference sequence). The CDR3 sequence is 15 residues long. V was cut by 6 bases and J by 4 bases, with 20 bases left in between. CDR3 nucleotide sequence: TGCAGTGCCACAAAAGGAGCTCTCTCTGCAGATACGCAGTATTTT. It specifies CSATKGALSADTQYF.

V usage is TRBV27 and J usage is TRBJ2-3; D unresolved. Germline assignment: CDR1 MNHEY and CDR2 SMNVEV (reference sequence). This CDR3 spans 14 amino acids. The V end was cut by 5 bases, the J end by 1 base, with 10 bases between. CDR3 bases: TGTGCCAGCAGTGAACTCGGACGCACAGATACGCAGTATTTT. Amino acid sequence: CASSELGRTDTQYF.